The 14 T cell receptor beta chains below all came from one sample that was sequenced in a study of identical twins. TCRdb called the 5' RACE reads again in MiXCR, with one record for every CDR3 protein. The table includes about 720,000 distinct CDR3 sequences, roughly 18% detected once. The data also belong to a second study, concerning T cells expressing NK-cell markers.

Sequenced material: PBMCs. The receptors here all came from a woman between 18 and 29 years old in good health.

This clonotype came up a few times. The V gene is TRBV7-9, the J gene TRBJ2-1, with 7 bases lining up with TRBD2. CDR1 is SEHNR, CDR2 FQNEAQ, per germline (reference sequence). Trimming cost V 8 bases and J 3 bases; bases outside gene matches: 10. The CDR3 contains 15 residues. The CDR3 region is CASVSQGGGYNEQFF. In nucleotides, the CDR3 is TGTGCCAGCGTCTCCCAGGGCGGGGGCTACAATGAGCAGTTCTTC. Full variable domain (outside the CDR3, taken from reference TRBV7-9 and TRBJ2-1): DTGVSQNPRHKITKRGQNVTFRCDPISEHNRLYWYRQTLGQGPEFLTYFQNEAQLEKSRLLSDRFSAERPKGSFSTLEIQRTEQGDSAMYLCASVSQGGGYNEQFFGPGTRLTVL.

CDR3 coding DNA: TGCAGTGCCACGGGAGTACTTTGGGCCACCCGAAACTATGGCTACACCTTC. Translation: CSATGVLWATRNYGYTF. The chain combines TRBV20-1 with TRBJ1-2; D is ambiguous. V lost 6 bases and J 2 bases, leaving 25 bases between the germline ends. Per the germline V gene, CDR1 is DFQATT and CDR2 is SNEGSKA (reference sequence). The CDR3 length is 17 residues.

The table lists this clonotype with a few counts. The chain is built from TRBV6-1 and TRBJ2-7; 7 positions agree with TRBD2. Germline CDR1 is MNHNS and CDR2 is SASEGT. This CDR3 contains 14 residues. After removal of 6 bases from V and 3 bases from J, the junction contained 8 bases not matched to a gene. The CDR3 here is CASRGGQANYEQYF. The CDR3 DNA sequence: TGTGCCAGCAGGGGAGGGCAGGCGAACTACGAGCAGTACTTC.

V gene TRBV6-2 or TRBV6-3 combines with J gene TRBJ2-5; D call uncertain. The CDR3 totals 13 residues. Germline values: CDR1 MNHEY, CDR2 SVGEGT. V lost 5 bases, J lost 4 bases, and 11 bases lay in between. CDR3 protein: CASSRTPRETQYF. The CDR3 bases are TGTGCCAGCAGTCGCACACCGCGAGAGACCCAGTACTTC.

This clonotype was counted between two and nine times. The rearrangement links TRBV3-1 to TRBJ1-1; D remains ambiguous. The V gene's germline CDR1 is LGHDT and CDR2 YNNKEL (reference sequence). V lost 2 bases and J lost 4, with 11 bases in between. This CDR3 is built from 14 residues. Here the CDR3 reads CASSQRAEGTEAFF. The CDR3 DNA is TGTGCCAGCAGCCAACGGGCAGAGGGCACTGAAGCTTTCTTT.

This clonotype was detected only a few times. This chain connects TRBV5-1 to TRBJ2-5; D is undetermined. Germline V lookup: CDR1 SGHRS, CDR2 YFSETQ. V lost 3 bases and J 3 bases, leaving 15 bases between the germline ends. The CDR3 length is 15 residues. The CDR3 protein is CASSSTDLRKETQYF. CDR3 nucleotides: TGCGCCAGCAGCTCAACCGACTTAAGGAAAGAGACCCAGTACTTC.

This clonotype was found a few times. This rearrangement joins TRBV12-5 to TRBJ2-1; TRBD2 might be the D (6 bases). The germline gives CDR1 LGHNT, CDR2 FRNRAP. Trimming shortened V by 0 bases and J by 1 base, and 19 bases separated the two germline ends. CDR3 length equals 19 residues. The CDR3 sequence is CASGLVPDGWGRSYNEQFF. The CDR3 bases are TGTGCTAGTGGTTTGGTACCCGACGGGTGGGGGAGGTCCTACAATGAGCAGTTCTTC. Full variable domain (outside the CDR3, taken from reference TRBV12-5 and TRBJ2-1): DARVTQTPRHKVTEMGQEVTMRCQPILGHNTVFWYRQTMMQGLELLAYFRNRAPLDDSGMPKDRFSAEMPDATLATLKIQPSEPRDSAVYFCASGLVPDGWGRSYNEQFFGPGTRLTVL.

This chain joins TRBV6-1 and TRBJ1-4, with TRBD1 matching 8 bases. The germline CDR1 and CDR2 sequences are MNHNS and SASEGT. The CDR3 has 14 residues. Losses at the gene ends were 6 bases for V and 7 bases for J; bases not matched to a gene: 7. The CDR3 reads CASRQDREFEKLFF. In DNA, the CDR3 is TGTGCCAGCAGGCAGGACAGGGAATTTGAAAAACTGTTTTTT.

This clonotype was picked up a small number of times. V is TRBV12-3 or TRBV12-4 and J is TRBJ1-5; tentatively, D is TRBD1 (5 bases). The CDR3 runs to 16 residues. The V gene lost 3 bases and the J gene lost 2 bases, with 14 bases spanning the gap. CDR3 region: CASSFNGDYGNQPQHF. As DNA, the CDR3 is TGTGCCAGCAGTTTTAATGGGGACTACGGCAATCAGCCCCAGCATTTT.

This chain links TRBV5-1 with TRBJ2-2; a possible D gene is TRBD2 (5 bases). This CDR3 spans 16 amino acids. The germline V gene has CDR1 SGHRS and CDR2 YFSETQ. Trimming removed 0 bases at V and 5 bases at J, with 14 bases between. The CDR3 sequence is CASSLDLPTGTGELFF. CDR3 DNA: TGCGCCAGCAGCTTGGATCTACCCACGGGAACCGGGGAGCTGTTTTTT. The full variable domain, rest sourced from reference TRBV5-1 and TRBJ2-2, is KAGVTQTPRYLIKTRGQQVTLSCSPISGHRSVSWYQQTPGQGLQFLFEYFSETQRNKGNFPGRFSGRQFSNSRSEMNVSTLELGDSALYLCASSLDLPTGTGELFFGEGSRLTVL.

V usage is TRBV3-1 and J usage is TRBJ2-7; 7 nucleotides match TRBD2. The ends lost 4 bases at V and 3 bases at J; junction bases unmatched: 6. Germline-derived CDR1 and CDR2 are LGHDT and YNNKEL (reference sequence). This CDR3 is built from 14 residues. The CDR3 coding sequence is TGTGCCAGCAGCCGCGGGGGTGAGCTCTACGAGCAGTACTTC. It yields the protein CASSRGGELYEQYF.

The chain combines TRBV12-3 or TRBV12-4 with TRBJ2-1, with 7 bases lining up with TRBD2. This CDR3 has 15 amino acids. Trimming cost V 0 bases and J 5 bases; bases outside gene matches: 4. The CDR3 here is CASSLAVLAHNEQFF. The CDR3 DNA follows: TGTGCCAGCAGTTTAGCCGTACTAGCGCACAATGAGCAGTTCTTC.

This clonotype occurred a few times. V is TRBV20-1 and J is TRBJ2-5, with D perhaps assigned TRBD1 or TRBD2 (5 bases each). CDR3 length: 14 residues. Germline CDR1 and CDR2: DFQATT and SNEGSKA (reference sequence). V lost 6 bases and J lost 5, with 19 bases in between. Here the CDR3 reads CSASRDGVGETQYF. CDR3 in DNA: TGCAGTGCCTCCCGGGACGGGGTGGGGGAGACCCAGTACTTC.

Many counts were recorded for this clonotype. The chain recombines TRBV12-3 or TRBV12-4 with TRBJ2-3, with D perhaps TRBD2 (6 bases). This CDR3 has 15 amino acids. V was cut by 6 bases and J by 2 bases, with 15 bases left in between. The DNA of the CDR3 is TGTGCCAGCAGCCTGGGGGGAGAGGCCACAGATACGCAGTATTTT. Protein sequence: CASSLGGEATDTQYF.